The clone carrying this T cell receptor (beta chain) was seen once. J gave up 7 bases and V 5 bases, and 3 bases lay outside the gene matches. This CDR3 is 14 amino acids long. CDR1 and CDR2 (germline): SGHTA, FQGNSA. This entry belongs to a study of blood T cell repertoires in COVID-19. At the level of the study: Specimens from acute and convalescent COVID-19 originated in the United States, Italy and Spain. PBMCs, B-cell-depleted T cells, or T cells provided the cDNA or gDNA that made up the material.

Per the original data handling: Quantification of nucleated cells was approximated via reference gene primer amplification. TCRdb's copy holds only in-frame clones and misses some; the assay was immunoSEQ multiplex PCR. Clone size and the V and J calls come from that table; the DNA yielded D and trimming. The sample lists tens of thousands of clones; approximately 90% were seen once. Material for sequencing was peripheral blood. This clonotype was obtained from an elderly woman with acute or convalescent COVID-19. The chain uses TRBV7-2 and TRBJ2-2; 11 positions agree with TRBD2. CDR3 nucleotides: TGTGCCAGCAGCCCCGGACTAGCGGGCGGGGAGCTGTTTTTT. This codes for CASSPGLAGGELFF.